This T cell receptor (beta chain) was recovered during a study of blood T cell repertoires in COVID-19. At the level of the study: Samples of COVID-19 (acute and convalescent) were obtained from the United States, Italy and Spain. PBMCs, B-cell-depleted T cells, or T cells were the source of the cDNA or gDNA that made up the material.

V was shortened by 2 bases and J by 4 bases, with 11 bases between the two germline ends. In germline, CDR1 is SGHTA, CDR2 FQGNSA. The CDR3 spans 14 residues. In Cohort 3, a recovered donor had either two negative PCRs, clearance, or symptom resolution. How the authors handled the data: Amplified reference gene primers provided the basis for estimating nucleated cell counts. Sequencing was performed with immunoSEQ multiplex PCR; in TCRdb, only in-frame clones are kept and a portion is missing. D and trimming come from the DNA, and the V and J calls and clone size come from that table. The data hold 190,000 or so clones, with approximately 81% observed a single time.

The sequence came from a man aged 40-50 years who had recovered from COVID-19. The rearrangement joins TRBV7-2 to TRBJ1-2; D perhaps matches TRBD1 (5 bases). The sequencing input was PBMCs or T cells enriched from blood (not recorded which). CDR3 in DNA: TGTGCCAGCAGCTTAAGCCAGGGTGCCTATGGCTACACCTTC. Its translation: CASSLSQGAYGYTF. Looking up the rest from reference TRBV7-2 and TRBJ1-2 gives the full variable domain: GAGVSQSPSNKVTEKGKDVELRCDPISGHTALYWYRQSLGQGLEFLIYFQGNSAPDKSGLPSDRFSAERTGGSVSTLTIQRTQQEDSAVYLCASSLSQGAYGYTFGSGTRLTVV.